These T cell receptor beta chains were read from a single sample in a study of blood T cell repertoires in COVID-19. The protocol was immunoSEQ multiplex PCR, while the TCRdb copy is restricted to in-frame clones and leaves out a portion. The repertoire has under 200,000 clones, 90% of them found once; the top ten carry nearly 0.55%. Sequences were obtained from peripheral blood. The receptors derive from a man in his forties or fifties with acute or convalescent COVID-19. The CDR3 runs from the conserved cysteine through the conserved F or W. D genes are given only for firm matches. Rows give clone size only sometimes, using once, few, many, or a class for an expanded clone.

D	V	size	J	DNA	CDR3
NA	TRBV7-8	NA	TRBJ1-5	TGTGCCAGCAGCGATAAGAGGACACTTAGCAATCAGCCCCAGCATTTT	CASSDKRTLSNQPQHF
TRBD1	TRBV7-2	NA	TRBJ1-1	TGTGCCAGCAGCTTCAATGACAGGGGAGAAGCTTTCTTT	CASSFNDRGEAFF
NA	TRBV19	few	TRBJ1-3	TGTGCCAGTAGTATGTTGGGAGGACGGAACACCATATATTTT	CASSMLGGRNTIYF
NA	TRBV21-1	NA	TRBJ2-6	TGTGCCAGAGTCTACCGACTTAAGGCTGGGGCCAACGTCCTGACTTTC	CARVYRLKAGANVLTF
TRBD2	TRBV28	NA	TRBJ2-2	TGTGCCAGCAGTTTATTACTAGCGGGAACCGGGGAGCTGTTTTTT	CASSLLLAGTGELFF
TRBD2	TRBV28	NA	TRBJ2-1	TGTGCCAGCAGTACTAGCGGGGGAGGGTCCTACAATGAGCAGTTCTTC	CASSTSGGGSYNEQFF
NA	TRBV7-6	NA	TRBJ1-1	TGTGCCAGCAGCTTATGGGGGCAAGCTTTCTTT	CASSLWGQAFF
NA	TRBV28	NA	TRBJ1-5	TGTGCCAGCATCTCGGGGGGTAGCAATCAGCCCCAGCATTTT	CASISGGSNQPQHF
TRBD1	TRBV5-1	NA	TRBJ2-1	TGCGCCAGCAGCTTGGATCGGTTAGACAGGGGGACCTACAATGAGCAGTTCTTC	CASSLDRLDRGTYNEQFF
NA	TRBV5-1	NA	TRBJ2-2	TGCGCCAGCAGCTTGGGACGCGGGAACACCGGGGAGCTGTTTTTT	CASSLGRGNTGELFF
NA	TRBV28	NA	TRBJ1-2	TGTGCCAGCAGTTCTCACTATCGGGGCTACACCTTC	CASSSHYRGYTF
TRBD1	TRBV27	NA	TRBJ2-1	TGTGCCAGCAGTTTAGGGACAGGGGTATACAATGAGCAGTTCTTC	CASSLGTGVYNEQFF
TRBD1	TRBV9	NA	TRBJ1-3	TGTGCCAGCAAAGACCACAGGGGGCACGGAAACACCATATATTTT	CASKDHRGHGNTIYF
TRBD1	TRBV11-1	NA	TRBJ1-2	TGTGCCAGCAGCTACGGTTACCCGACAGGGCCGGATGGCTACACCTTC	CASSYGYPTGPDGYTF
TRBD1	TRBV4-1	NA	TRBJ1-1	TGCGCCAGCAGCCAAGAATGGGACAGTGAAGCTTTCTTT	CASSQEWDSEAFF
TRBD2	TRBV9	NA	TRBJ2-7	TGTGCCAGCAGCGTAGAGGGGCCGGCGGGAGGGCCCTACGAGCAGTACTTC	CASSVEGPAGGPYEQYF
NA	TRBV29-1	NA	TRBJ1-2	TGCAGCGCCGACACCGACGGATATTATGGCTACACCTTC	CSADTDGYYGYTF
TRBD2	TRBV5-4	NA	TRBJ2-5	TGTGCCAGCAGCCAGGGAGGGGTGGGAGAGACCCAGTACTTC	CASSQGGVGETQYF
TRBD2	TRBV2	once	TRBJ2-1	TGTGCCAGCAGTGAAGCGCCGGGACTAGCGGGGGCCCCGAGCTCCTACAATGAGCAGTTCTTC	CASSEAPGLAGAPSSYNEQFF
TRBD1	TRBV4-1	NA	TRBJ2-7	TGCGCCAGCAGCCAAGATACTGGCAGGGGGCCGTACGAGCAGTACTTC	CASSQDTGRGPYEQYF
TRBD1	TRBV6-5	NA	TRBJ1-5	TGTGCCAGCAGAAAAGGACAGGGCGGCAATCAGCCCCAGCATTTT	CASRKGQGGNQPQHF
NA	TRBV11-2	few	TRBJ2-7	TGTGCCAGCAGCTTAGAGCTGGGCCTCTACGAGCAGTACTTC	CASSLELGLYEQYF
NA	TRBV13	NA	TRBJ2-7	TGTGCCAGCAGCTTGGAAGTACGGGGCGAGCAGTACTTC	CASSLEVRGEQYF
NA	TRBV2	NA	TRBJ2-1	TGTGCCAGCAGCGTTTACAATGAGCAGTTCTTC	CASSVYNEQFF
NA	TRBV7-9	NA	TRBJ2-1	TGTGCCAGCAGCTTAAGTCGCAGCTCCTACAATGAGCAGTTCTTC	CASSLSRSSYNEQFF
NA	TRBV9	NA	TRBJ1-6	TGTGCCAGCAGCGTAGGGGAGACCTATAATTCACCCCTCCACTTT	CASSVGETYNSPLHF
NA	TRBV11-2	few	TRBJ2-3	TGTGCCAGCAGCTTGAACTGGGCCACAGATACGCAGTATTTT	CASSLNWATDTQYF
NA	TRBV5-1	NA	TRBJ1-2	TGCGCCAGCAGCGGGGGCCCATATGGCTACACCTTC	CASSGGPYGYTF
NA	TRBV28	few	TRBJ1-4	TGTGCCAGCAGCCCCCGGGGCTCAGGGGCCACTAATGAAAAACTGTTTTTT	CASSPRGSGATNEKLFF
TRBD1	TRBV25-1	NA	TRBJ2-1	TGTGCCAGCAGTCTCCGGGACAGAAGTGAGCAGTTCTTC	CASSLRDRSEQFF
NA	TRBV6-5	NA	TRBJ2-6	TGTGCCACCCGGGGGAGCTCTGGGGCCAACGTCCTGACTTTC	CATRGSSGANVLTF
NA	TRBV6-6	NA	TRBJ2-7	TGTGCCAGCAGTTACTCGGCGGGTTACGAGCAGTACTTC	CASSYSAGYEQYF
TRBD2	TRBV13	NA	TRBJ2-2	TGTGCCAGCAGACCGACTAGCGGAAACACCGGGGAGCTGTTTTTT	CASRPTSGNTGELFF
TRBD1	TRBV28	few	TRBJ1-5	TGTGCCAGCAGTAGGACAGGGGGCGGGAATCAGCCCCAGCATTTT	CASSRTGGGNQPQHF
TRBD1	TRBV28	NA	TRBJ1-5	TGTGCCAGCAGTTCCGACCGGGACAGTTTCAATCAGCCCCAGCATTTT	CASSSDRDSFNQPQHF
NA	TRBV6-1	few	TRBJ1-1	TGTGCCAGCAGTGAGGGACAGAACACTGAAGCTTTCTTT	CASSEGQNTEAFF
TRBD1	TRBV5-1	NA	TRBJ2-7	TGCGCCAGCAGCTGGGACAGTTTATCCGAGCAGTACTTC	CASSWDSLSEQYF
NA	TRBV7-9	NA	TRBJ2-5	TGTGCCAGCAGCTTATCGGGGGAGGAGACCCAGTACTTC	CASSLSGEETQYF